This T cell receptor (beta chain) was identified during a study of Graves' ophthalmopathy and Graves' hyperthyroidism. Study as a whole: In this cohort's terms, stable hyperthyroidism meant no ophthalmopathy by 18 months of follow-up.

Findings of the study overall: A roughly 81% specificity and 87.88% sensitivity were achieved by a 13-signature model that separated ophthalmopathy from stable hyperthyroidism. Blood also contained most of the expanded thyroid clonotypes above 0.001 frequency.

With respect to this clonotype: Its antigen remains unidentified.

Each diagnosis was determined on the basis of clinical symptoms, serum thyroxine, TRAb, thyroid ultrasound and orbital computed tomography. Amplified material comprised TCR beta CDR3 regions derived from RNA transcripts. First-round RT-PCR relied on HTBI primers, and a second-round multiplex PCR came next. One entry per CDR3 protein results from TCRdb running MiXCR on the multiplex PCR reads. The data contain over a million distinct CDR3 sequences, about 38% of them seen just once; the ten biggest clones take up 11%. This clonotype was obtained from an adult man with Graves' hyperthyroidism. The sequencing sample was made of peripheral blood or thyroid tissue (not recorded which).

In nucleotides, the CDR3 is TGTGCCACCAGTCGTCCGGAGGGCCGGACGGAGACCCAGCATTTT. Encoded protein: CATSRPEGRTETQHF. This chain connects TRBV24-1 to TRBJ1-5; D unresolved. The V end lost 6 bases, the J end lost 11 bases, and 22 bases lay between the germline ends. CDR1 is KGHDR, CDR2 SFDVKD, per germline. The CDR3 covers 15 residues.